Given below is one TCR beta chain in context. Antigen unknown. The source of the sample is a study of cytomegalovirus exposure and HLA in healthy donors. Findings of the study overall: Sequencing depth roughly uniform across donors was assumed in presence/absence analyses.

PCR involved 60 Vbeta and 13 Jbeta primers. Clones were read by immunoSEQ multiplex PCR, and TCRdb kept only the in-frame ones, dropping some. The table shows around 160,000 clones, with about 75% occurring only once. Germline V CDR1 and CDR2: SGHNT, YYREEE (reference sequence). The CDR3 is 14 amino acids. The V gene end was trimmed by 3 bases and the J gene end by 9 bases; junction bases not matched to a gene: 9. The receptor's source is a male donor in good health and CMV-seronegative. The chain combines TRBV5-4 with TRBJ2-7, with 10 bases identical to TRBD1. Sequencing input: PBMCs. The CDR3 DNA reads TGTGCCAGCAGCTCACCGGGACAGGGGTTTCGGCAGTACTTC. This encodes CASSSPGQGFRQYF.